A single sample gave rise to the 10 T cell receptor beta chains below, sequenced in a study of blood T cell repertoires in COVID-19. The table came from immunoSEQ multiplex PCR; TCRdb's copy has only in-frame clones and leaves some out. The sample has fewer than 400,000 clones; around nine tenths are singletons. The material sequenced was PBMCs or T cells enriched from blood (not recorded which). The receptors derive from a woman aged 50 to 60 who had recovered from COVID-19.

This clone was recorded many times. The same CDR3 arises from other DNA sequences in this sample as well. The V and J genes are TRBV5-1 and TRBJ2-3; D gene unclear. The V end lost 1 base, the J end lost 4 bases, and 4 bases lay between the germline ends. The CDR3 is 12 amino acids. Looked up from germline, CDR1 is SGHRS and CDR2 is YFSETQ. The CDR3 DNA reads as TGCGCCAGCAGCTTGCCGTCAGATACGCAGTATTTT. Its translation: CASSLPSDTQYF.

The chain links TRBV30 to TRBJ2-7, with 11 bases matching TRBD1. CDR1 and CDR2 from the germline V gene are GTSNPN and SVGIG (reference sequence). V lost 1 base and J lost 7; bases outside the gene matches: 6. CDR3 length: 14 amino acids. CDR3 sequence: CAWSGGQGANEQYF. CDR3 DNA: TGTGCCTGGAGTGGAGGACAGGGGGCGAATGAGCAGTACTTC.

This chain links TRBV7-6 with TRBJ2-7, with D perhaps TRBD1 (6 bases). Germline CDR1 reads SGHVS; CDR2 reads FNYEAQ. This CDR3 comprises 13 residues. V lost 8 bases and J 1 base, leaving 12 bases between the germline ends. CDR3 bases: TGTGCCAGCGCACAGGGACCGTCCTACGAGCAGTACTTC. This gives the protein CASAQGPSYEQYF.

The rearrangement joins TRBV18 to TRBJ2-3; TRBD2 matches at 12 bases. After removal of 6 bases from V and 5 bases from J, the junction contained 6 bases not matched to a gene. CDR1 and CDR2 (germline): KGHSH, LQKENI. This CDR3 spans 15 amino acids. CDR3 amino acids: CASSPSGGAGDTQYF. The CDR3 region has the DNA TGTGCCAGCTCCCCTAGCGGGGGGGCTGGAGATACGCAGTATTTT.

This clone has ten or more counts. The gene calls are TRBV6-1 and TRBJ2-1; 7 nucleotides line up with TRBD2. V gave up 3 bases and J gave up 9 bases; unmatched junction bases: 8. Per germline, CDR1 MNHNS and CDR2 SASEGT. The CDR3 runs to 14 residues. The CDR3 loop is CASSDGSGVAEQFF. The CDR3 nucleotides are TGTGCCAGCAGTGACGGAAGCGGGGTAGCTGAGCAGTTCTTC.

V gene TRBV3-1 (or the pseudogene TRBV3-2) combines with J gene TRBJ1-6; perhaps TRBD1 as D (5 bases). The CDR3 spans 14 residues. Trimming stripped 1 base from V and 9 bases from J, with 10 bases between. Per the germline V gene, CDR1 is LGHDT and CDR2 is YNNKEL (reference sequence). CDR3 nucleotide sequence: TGTGCCAGCAGCCAAGGGGCAGGGCGTTCACCCCTCCACTTT. It is translated as CASSQGAGRSPLHF.

This clone was found a few times. The chain couples TRBV28 to TRBJ2-5; TRBD2 matches 10 bases. J lost 3 bases, V lost 4 bases, and 5 bases had no gene match. The CDR3 is 15 amino acids. Germline CDR1 is MDHEN and CDR2 is SYDVKM. The CDR3 is CASSSALAGEETQYF. CDR3 DNA sequence: TGTGCCAGCAGTTCCGCCCTAGCGGGGGAAGAGACCCAGTACTTC. The complete variable domain, with remaining parts taken from reference TRBV28 and TRBJ2-5, reads DVKVTQSSRYLVKRTGEKVFLECVQDMDHENMFWYRQDPGLGLRLIYFSYDVKMKEKGDIPEGYSVSREKKERFSLILESASTNQTSMYLCASSSALAGEETQYFGPGTRLLVL.

The chain employs TRBV7-2 and TRBJ2-7; 11 bases agree with TRBD2. Germline CDR1 reads SGHTA; CDR2 reads FQGNSA. The CDR3 runs to 15 residues. The junction had 2 bases not matched to a gene; V was cut back by 2 bases and J by 2 bases. CDR3 nucleotides: TGTGCCAGCAGCTTATCGGGACTAGCGGCCTACGAGCAGTACTTC. This codes for CASSLSGLAAYEQYF.

This chain joins TRBV3-1 (or the pseudogene TRBV3-2) and TRBJ1-3; TRBD1 agrees at 7 bases. This CDR3 spans 17 amino acids. Germline CDR1 and CDR2: LGHDT and YNNKEL (reference sequence). The ends lost 3 bases at V and 2 bases at J; junction bases unmatched: 10. The CDR3 DNA sequence: TGTGCCAGCAGCCAGAAAACAACAGGGGTGGCTGGAAACACCATATATTTT. Amino acid sequence: CASSQKTTGVAGNTIYF.

The rearrangement uses TRBV12-3 or TRBV12-4 and TRBJ2-1; no definite D call. Between the trimmed V and J ends, which lost 4 bases and 6 bases, there was a span of 4 bases. CDR3 length: 11 amino acids. The CDR3 loop is CASSSGNEQFF. The CDR3 DNA sequence: TGTGCCAGCAGTTCCGGCAATGAGCAGTTCTTC.